These 4 T cell receptor beta chains were all obtained from the same sample, sequenced in a study of graft-versus-host responses after intestinal transplantation. What these receptors recognize is not known. The repertoire was sequenced with immunoSEQ multiplex PCR; TCRdb's copy has only in-frame clones and lacks some. This table holds tens of thousands of clones, around 93% found once. The specimen was unstimulated CD4+ T cells sorted from spleen or lymph node cells, collected before transplant. The receptors shown here come from a human donor who was the organ donor for an intestinal transplant.

This rearrangement joins TRBV29-1 to TRBJ1-1; no definite D call. The CDR3 runs 12 residues. V lost 8 bases, J lost 6 bases, and 16 bases lay in between. Germline values: CDR1 SQVTM, CDR2 ANQGSEA. The CDR3 DNA follows: TGCAGCACCCGAGAGGGTCGGGCTGAAGCTTTCTTT. Translated: CSTREGRAEAFF. The full variable domain, completed using reference TRBV29-1 and TRBJ1-1, is SAVISQKPSRDICQRGTSLTIQCQVDSQVTMMFWYRQQPGQSLTLIATANQGSEATYESGFVIDKFPISRPNLTFSTLTVSNMSPEDSSIYLCSTREGRAEAFFGQGTRLTVV.

The chain combines TRBV18 with TRBJ2-7, with no clear D. Trimming pared 2 bases from V and 4 bases from J, leaving 9 bases between. Germline values: CDR1 KGHSH, CDR2 LQKENI. This CDR3 region has 13 residues. CDR3: CASSPRETYEQYF. CDR3 DNA sequence: TGTGCCAGCTCACCAAGGGAAACGTACGAGCAGTACTTC.

The chain has TRBV25-1 and TRBJ2-5; the match to TRBD2 covers 8 bases. Germline V gene data show CDR1 as MGHDK and CDR2 as SYGVNS. V shed 4 bases, J shed 5 bases, and the junction held 6 bases outside the gene matches. This CDR3 is built from 14 residues. This CDR3 is CASSASGGSETQYF. The CDR3 DNA sequence: TGTGCCAGCAGTGCCAGCGGGGGTTCGGAGACCCAGTACTTC.

The genes are TRBV7-2 and TRBJ1-1; unclear D gene. V was cut by 2 bases and J by 1 base, with 5 bases left in between. Germline CDR1 is SGHTA and CDR2 is FQGNSA. CDR3 size: 13 residues. As DNA, the CDR3 is TGTGCCAGCAGCTTATACCCGAACACTGAAGCTTTCTTT. Protein: CASSLYPNTEAFF.